These T cell receptor beta chains were read from a single sample in a study of response to subunit inactivated influenza vaccine. TCRdb used MiXCR to reprocess the RT-PCR reads, holding one entry per CDR3 protein. The sample has 610,000 or so distinct CDR3 sequences; about 15% are singletons. The sample was PBMCs from blood, taken roughly 13 days after vaccination. The receptors stem from a man aged 45 to 65 who received an inactivated influenza vaccine. Each CDR3 is given with its conserved first and last residue. Fields, in order: J gene, V gene, CDR3 protein.

TRBJ2-7 | TRBV20-1 | CSARALAGGAYEQYF
TRBJ2-1 | TRBV7-9 | CASSLDVLSEQFF
TRBJ2-2 | TRBV6-1 | CASSEAASGDRANTGELFF
TRBJ2-7 | TRBV10-2 | CASSRFRRDAAYEQYF
TRBJ2-2 | TRBV28 | CASSPRGWVTGELFF
TRBJ1-2 | TRBV4-2 | CASSQDRTPTYGYTF
TRBJ2-2 | TRBV25-1 | CASEDRGPGELFF
TRBJ1-1 | TRBV6-2/TRBV6-3 | CASSYDRLNTEAFF
TRBJ2-1 | TRBV12-3/TRBV12-4 | CASSLGGLSYNEQFF
TRBJ2-3 | TRBV14 | CASSQAPFLYTQYF
TRBJ2-1 | TRBV12-3/TRBV12-4 | CASSFSGGANEQFF
TRBJ2-3 | TRBV6-2/TRBV6-3 | CASSPLGQVFADTQYF
TRBJ1-1 | TRBV20-1 | CSASRGHTEAFF
TRBJ1-2 | TRBV7-9 | CASSSGQLLSGEGYTF
TRBJ1-5 | TRBV27 | CASSLSQTGSNQPQHF
TRBJ2-3 | TRBV5-1 | CASSLGLAGGGTDTQYF
TRBJ1-1 | TRBV4-2 | CASSDEIWGTEAFF
TRBJ2-5 | TRBV7-3 | CASSLGAGGPETQYF
TRBJ2-3 | TRBV28 | CASMGQGGRADTQYF
TRBJ2-1 | TRBV28 | CASSLGALHNEQFF
TRBJ2-2 | TRBV4-3 | CASSQEIGRAFNTGELFF
TRBJ2-1 | TRBV7-2 | CASSPSSGRRNEQFF
TRBJ1-4 | TRBV2 | CASSAWTGNEKLFF
TRBJ2-7 | TRBV2 | CASSERGSTGGYEQYF
TRBJ2-7 | TRBV28 | CASSLWDGSYEQYF
TRBJ2-1 | TRBV4-2 | CASSQGRFTNNNEQFF
TRBJ2-6 | TRBV6-2/TRBV6-3 | CASSSYGVSGANVLTF
TRBJ1-5 | TRBV28 | CASSFAPGTGENQPQHF
TRBJ2-5 | TRBV20-1 | CSANRQGGETQYF
TRBJ2-5 | TRBV13 | CASSFDRGVLETQYF
TRBJ2-7 | TRBV29-1 | CSVRGVLYEQYF
TRBJ2-5 | TRBV24-1 | CATSEGQQETQYF
TRBJ2-3 | TRBV2 | CASTAGDTDTQYF
TRBJ2-2 | TRBV5-5 | CASSLAAGGFVGELFF
TRBJ2-7 | TRBV7-9 | CASSYDWGLATSYEQYF
TRBJ2-1 | TRBV6-1 | CASNKASGRPSEQFF
TRBJ1-3 | TRBV18 | CASSLGQTGNTIYF
TRBJ2-7 | TRBV27 | CASAEGTPYEQYF
TRBJ1-1 | TRBV7-9 | CASSDAPAPAMNTEAFF
TRBJ1-1 | TRBV20-1 | CSARDTTGTGTEAFF
TRBJ2-7 | TRBV6-5 | CASRYSIGHKTYEQYF
TRBJ2-1 | TRBV7-2 | CASSLAASASYNEQFF
TRBJ2-5 | TRBV20-1 | CSARELDHPETQYF
TRBJ2-7 | TRBV15 | CATSQTGQTYEQYF
TRBJ2-1 | TRBV9 | CASSVGVAVSYNEQFF
TRBJ2-2 | TRBV29-1 | CSVASASLRGGLGELFF
TRBJ2-1 | TRBV4-1 | CASSQDRDIPVYNEQFF
TRBJ1-6 | TRBV7-3 | CASSLGYNSPLHF
TRBJ2-7 | TRBV19 | CASSTQGWGEQYF
TRBJ2-4 | TRBV7-2 | CASSLALQLAKNIQYF
TRBJ2-7 | TRBV10-3 | CAIGLAGLMGEQYF